Sequencing of this T cell receptor beta chain was carried out in a study of blood T cell repertoires in COVID-19. This clone was observed once. From germline, CDR1 is LNHDA and CDR2 SQIVND (reference sequence). Unmatched junction bases numbered 6, after V lost 3 bases and J lost 4 bases. CDR3 size: 14 residues. The assay was immunoSEQ multiplex PCR, and TCRdb's table has in-frame clones only and misses some. The sample consists of roughly 140,000 clones, approximately 78% of them appearing once. The chain recombines TRBV19 with TRBJ2-7; 7 bases agree with TRBD1. This TCR came from a woman aged 80 or over with acute or convalescent COVID-19. The sample consisted of peripheral blood. The CDR3 region is CASSMTGKGYEQYF. The CDR3 region has the DNA TGTGCCAGTAGTATGACAGGGAAGGGATACGAGCAGTACTTC.